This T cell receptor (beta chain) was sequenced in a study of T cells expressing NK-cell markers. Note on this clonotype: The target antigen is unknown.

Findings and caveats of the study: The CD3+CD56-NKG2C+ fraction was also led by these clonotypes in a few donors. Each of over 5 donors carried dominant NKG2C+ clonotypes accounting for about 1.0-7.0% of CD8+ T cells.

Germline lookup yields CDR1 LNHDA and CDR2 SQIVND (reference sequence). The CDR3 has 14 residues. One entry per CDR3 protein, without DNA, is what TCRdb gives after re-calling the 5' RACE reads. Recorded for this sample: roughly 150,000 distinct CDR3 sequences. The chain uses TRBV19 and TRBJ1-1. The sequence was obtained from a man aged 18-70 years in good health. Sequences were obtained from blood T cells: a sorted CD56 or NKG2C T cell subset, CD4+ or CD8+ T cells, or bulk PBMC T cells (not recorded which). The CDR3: CASTVGLVNTEAFF.